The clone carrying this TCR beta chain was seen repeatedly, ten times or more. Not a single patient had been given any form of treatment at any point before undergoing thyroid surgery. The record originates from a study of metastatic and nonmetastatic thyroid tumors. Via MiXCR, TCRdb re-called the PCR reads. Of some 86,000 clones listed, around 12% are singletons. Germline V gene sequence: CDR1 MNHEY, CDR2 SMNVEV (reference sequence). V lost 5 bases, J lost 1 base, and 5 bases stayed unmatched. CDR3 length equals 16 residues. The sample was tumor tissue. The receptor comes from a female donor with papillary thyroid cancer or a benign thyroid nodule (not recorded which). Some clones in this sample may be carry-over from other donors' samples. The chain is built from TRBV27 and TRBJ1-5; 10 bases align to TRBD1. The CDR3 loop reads CASSQRQGASNQPQHF. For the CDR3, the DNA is TGTGCCAGCAGTCAAAGACAGGGGGCGAGCAATCAGCCCCAGCATTTT.